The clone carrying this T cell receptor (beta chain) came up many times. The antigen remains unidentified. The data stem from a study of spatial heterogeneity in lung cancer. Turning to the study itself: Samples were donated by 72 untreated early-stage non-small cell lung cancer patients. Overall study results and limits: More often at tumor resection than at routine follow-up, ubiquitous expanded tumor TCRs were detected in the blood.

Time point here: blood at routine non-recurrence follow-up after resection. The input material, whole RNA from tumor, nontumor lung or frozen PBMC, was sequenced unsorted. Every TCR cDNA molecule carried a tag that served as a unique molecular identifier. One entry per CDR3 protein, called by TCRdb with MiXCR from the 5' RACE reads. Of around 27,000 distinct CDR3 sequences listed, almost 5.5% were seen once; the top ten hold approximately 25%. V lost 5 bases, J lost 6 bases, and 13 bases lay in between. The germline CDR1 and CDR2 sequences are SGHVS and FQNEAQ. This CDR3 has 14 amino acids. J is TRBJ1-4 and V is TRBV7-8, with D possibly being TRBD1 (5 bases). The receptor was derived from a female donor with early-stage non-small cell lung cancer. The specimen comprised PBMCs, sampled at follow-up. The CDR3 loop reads CASSLTERDEKLFF. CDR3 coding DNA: TGTGCCAGCAGCCTGACAGAAAGGGATGAAAAACTGTTTTTT.